What follows are 27 T cell receptor beta chains derived from one specimen sequenced in a study of T cells in Graves' hyperthyroidism and ophthalmopathy. The source material, RNA transcripts, was used to amplify TCR beta CDR3 regions. HTBI primers were used for first-round RT-PCR of the TCR CDR3. TCRdb itself ran the multiplex PCR reads through MiXCR, one entry per CDR3 protein. The sample contains 250,000 to 300,000 distinct CDR3 sequences, 13% of which appear only once. The sample was blood. Every receptor here comes from a woman aged 30 to 39 with Graves' hyperthyroidism that later progressed to Graves' ophthalmopathy.

The CDR3 reads CASRGTGWDPYNEQFF. Here the CDR3 DNA reads TGTGCCAGCAGGGGGACAGGGTGGGACCCCTACAATGAGCAGTTCTTC. The genes are TRBV6-1 and TRBJ2-1, with 9 bases matching TRBD1. With 6 bases clipped from V and 2 bases from J, the junction kept 8 bases outside the gene matches. Germline V lookup: CDR1 MNHNS, CDR2 SASEGT. CDR3 size: 16 residues.

This clonotype was picked up many times. The chain joins TRBV27 to TRBJ2-1, with D tentatively TRBD2 (5 bases). Germline V gene lookup returns CDR1 MNHEY and CDR2 SMNVEV (reference sequence). Deletions cut 4 bases from V and 6 bases from J, with 16 bases between. The CDR3 is 15 residues long. In DNA, the CDR3 is TGTGCCAGCAGTTCCCGAGGGAGCGTGGCCAATGAGCAGTTCTTC. Protein sequence: CASSSRGSVANEQFF.

The rearrangement links TRBV11-2 to TRBJ2-7; 9 nucleotides match TRBD1. Germline values: CDR1 SGHAT, CDR2 FQNNGV. J lost 4 bases, V lost 5 bases, and 9 bases had no gene match. CDR3 length: 15 residues. CDR3 region: CASSDSPGQGYEQYF. CDR3 DNA sequence: TGTGCCAGCAGCGATTCGCCGGGACAGGGTTACGAGCAGTACTTC.

This clonotype was seen only once. The chain links TRBV5-1 to TRBJ2-7; 14 bases agree with TRBD2. The CDR3 totals 17 residues. V was pared by 4 bases and J by 3 bases, with 9 bases of the junction left unmatched. CDR1 and CDR2 (germline): SGHRS, YFSETQ. The CDR3 region is CASSRGTSGRGNYEQYF. The DNA of the CDR3 is TGCGCCAGCAGCCGCGGGACTAGCGGGAGAGGAAACTACGAGCAGTACTTC.

This clonotype was picked up many times. The J gene is TRBJ2-7, the V gene TRBV27, with unresolved D. V lost 5 bases and J 2 bases, leaving 13 bases between the germline ends. Germline V CDR1 and CDR2: MNHEY, SMNVEV (reference sequence). The length of the CDR3 is 14 residues. CDR3: CASSRTGVTYEQYF. The CDR3 coding sequence is TGTGCCAGCAGTCGCACCGGCGTCACCTACGAGCAGTACTTC.

This clonotype has at least ten counts. The chain combines TRBV29-1 with TRBJ2-1; 9 bases are shared with TRBD1. The germline gives CDR1 SQVTM, CDR2 ANQGSEA. This CDR3 has 17 residues. V shed 4 bases and J 3 bases; nucleotides not matched to a gene: 13. CDR3 in amino acids: CSVALRDREDFYNEQFF. The CDR3, as DNA: TGCAGCGTTGCCCTTAGGGACAGGGAAGATTTCTACAATGAGCAGTTCTTC.

This clonotype has at least ten counts. For the CDR3, the DNA is TGTGCCAGCACCCCTGGGGGGAATTCACCCCTCCACTTT. Amino acid sequence: CASTPGGNSPLHF. The rearrangement joins TRBV6-1 to TRBJ1-6; the D gene is possibly TRBD1 (5 bases). The CDR3 length is 13 residues. Per the germline V gene, CDR1 is MNHNS and CDR2 is SASEGT. V lost 7 bases to trimming and J lost 7 bases, with 11 bases between them.

This clonotype was observed at least ten times. This chain connects TRBV7-8 to TRBJ2-7; maybe TRBD1 (6 bases). Germline CDR1 reads SGHVS; CDR2 reads FQNEAQ. This CDR3 contains 16 residues. Trimming removed 6 bases at V and 3 bases at J, with 21 bases between. The CDR3 DNA follows: TGTGCCAGCAGGGGCCCCCAGCGTGGGGGCGGCTACGAGCAGTACTTC. This translates into CASRGPQRGGGYEQYF.

This clonotype came up many times. This chain links TRBV20-1 with TRBJ2-1; 10 bases are a match to TRBD2. Trimming cost V 6 bases and J 8 bases; bases outside gene matches: 16. CDR3 length: 16 amino acids. Germline values: CDR1 DFQATT, CDR2 SNEGSKA (reference sequence). The CDR3 spells CSASPGIGLAVYEQFF. The DNA for the CDR3 is TGCAGTGCGTCGCCCGGAATCGGACTAGCGGTCTATGAGCAGTTCTTC.

This clonotype was recorded many times. Here the CDR3 reads CASSQSKRTGINEQFF. CDR3 bases: TGTGCCAGCAGCCAATCTAAGAGAACAGGGATCAATGAGCAGTTCTTC. The chain joins TRBV3-1 to TRBJ2-1; perhaps TRBD1 as D (6 bases). The CDR3 runs to 16 residues. Germline loops: CDR1 LGHDT, CDR2 YNNKEL (reference sequence). V dropped 2 bases and J dropped 6 bases, with 17 bases sitting between them.

This clonotype has a count of ten or more. The chain has TRBV7-2 and TRBJ1-2; the match to TRBD1 covers 7 bases. Germline-derived CDR1 and CDR2 are SGHTA and FQGNSA. V was pared by 4 bases and J by 8 bases, with 10 bases of the junction left unmatched. The CDR3 has 14 amino acids. The CDR3 DNA sequence: TGTGCCAGCAGCTGGGACAGTATCTCCCCGGGCTACACCTTC. Its translation: CASSWDSISPGYTF.

This clonotype was recorded many times. The chain couples TRBV7-9 to TRBJ1-2; a weak D match, TRBD1 (5 bases). Germline V gene lookup returns CDR1 SEHNR and CDR2 FQNEAQ (reference sequence). V was clipped by 7 bases and J by 8 bases, with 20 bases between them. The length of the CDR3 is 14 residues. CDR3 residues: CASTPALGDEGYTF. The CDR3 DNA reads TGTGCCAGCACTCCTGCCCTGGGGGATGAAGGCTACACCTTC.

The rearrangement joins TRBV6-2 or TRBV6-3 to TRBJ1-1, with D hard to call. CDR1 MNHEY and CDR2 SVGEGT come from the germline V gene. Trimming shortened V by 0 bases and J by 6 bases, and 11 bases separated the two germline ends. This CDR3 is built from 14 residues. In nucleotides, the CDR3 is TGTGCCAGCAGTTACTCGTCAAGACTATCTGAAGCTTTCTTT. Amino acid sequence: CASSYSSRLSEAFF.

This clonotype was detected ten times or more. The chain has TRBV5-5 and TRBJ2-2; D is unresolved. The V end lost 1 base, the J end lost 3 bases, and 13 bases lay between the germline ends. The CDR3 contains 16 residues. Germline V gene sequence: CDR1 SGHKS, CDR2 YYEKEE (reference sequence). CDR3 nucleotides: TGTGCCAGCAGCTTGTATCGGCCCCAACACACCGGGGAGCTGTTTTTT. Its translation: CASSLYRPQHTGELFF.

This clonotype appeared a few times. A much larger clone lies a single base off, so this may be a read error. The DNA of the CDR3 is TGTGCCAGCAGTTCGGACAAAAACTATGGCCACACCTTC. This gives the protein CASSSDKNYGHTF. The rearrangement links TRBV28 to TRBJ1-2; a possible D gene is TRBD1 (5 bases). Germline V CDR1 and CDR2: MDHEN, SYDVKM. The CDR3 runs 13 residues.

The chain uses TRBV5-6 and TRBJ2-7; D is unresolved. Germline V gene data show CDR1 as SGHDT and CDR2 as YYEEEE. The V end lost 4 bases, the J end lost 2 bases, and 10 bases lay between the germline ends. The CDR3 runs to 13 residues. CDR3 sequence reads: CASSNGPTYEQYF. The CDR3 DNA reads TGTGCCAGCAGCAACGGACCTACCTACGAGCAGTACTTC.

The table lists this clonotype with many counts. The V call is TRBV18, the J call TRBJ1-5; D unresolved. Between the trimmed V and J ends, which lost 2 bases and 3 bases, there was a span of 11 bases. This CDR3 comprises 15 residues. Germline CDR1 KGHSH, CDR2 LQKENI. The CDR3 protein is CASSPGLGPNQPQHF. Here the CDR3 DNA reads TGTGCCAGCTCACCAGGTCTAGGCCCCAATCAGCCCCAGCATTTT.

Remarks on this clonotype: This could be a read error, since a much larger clone is one nucleotide away. The J gene is TRBJ1-4, the V gene TRBV6-6, with TRBD1 matching 9 bases. In germline, CDR1 is MNHNY, CDR2 SVGAGI (reference sequence). V was pared by 2 bases and J by 5 bases, with 0 bases of the junction left unmatched. CDR3 length: 14 amino acids. This CDR3 is CASSYGTGNEKLFF. CDR3 coding DNA: TGTGCCAGCAGTTACGGGACAGGGAATGAAAAACTGTTTTTT.

This clonotype was detected only a few times. Given a much more abundant clone one base away, this may be a read error. V gene TRBV7-9 combines with J gene TRBJ2-5; 7 bases line up with TRBD2. Germline V lookup: CDR1 SEHNR, CDR2 FQNEAQ (reference sequence). The CDR3 contains 17 residues. Losses at the gene ends were 5 bases for V and 0 bases for J; bases not matched to a gene: 12. The CDR3 is CASSVPGPAGYQETQYF. CDR3 coding DNA: TGTGCCAGCAGCGTTCCGGGACCAGCGGGGTACCAAGAGACCCAGTACTTC. The entire variable domain, with the rest obtained from reference TRBV7-9 and TRBJ2-5, is as follows: DTGVSQNPRHKITKRGQNVTFRCDPISEHNRLYWYRQTLGQGPEFLTYFQNEAQLEKSRLLSDRFSAERPKGSFSTLEIQRTEQGDSAMYLCASSVPGPAGYQETQYFGPGTRLLVL.

Only a few counts were recorded for this clonotype. The chain combines TRBV19 with TRBJ2-7; possibly TRBD1 or TRBD2 for D (5 bases each). The germline V gene encodes CDR1 LNHDA and CDR2 SQIVND (reference sequence). Trimming removed 3 bases at V and 2 bases at J, with 11 bases between. The CDR3 has 14 residues. CDR3 protein: CASSIPGPPYEQYF. CDR3 nucleotides: TGTGCCAGTAGTATCCCGGGACCCCCCTACGAGCAGTACTTC.

The sample holds many counts of this clonotype. CDR3 DNA sequence: TGTGCCAGCAGTTCGATACAGGGGCCTAATGAAAAACTGTTTTTT. It translates to CASSSIQGPNEKLFF. The chain joins TRBV6-1 to TRBJ1-4; the match to TRBD1 covers 7 bases. With 5 bases clipped from V and 3 bases from J, the junction kept 6 bases outside the gene matches. Germline V gives CDR1 MNHNS, CDR2 SASEGT. CDR3 size: 15 residues.

As for this clonotype: This may arise from a read error, as a much more abundant clone is one base away. The chain uses TRBV7-2 and TRBJ2-7, with unresolved D. Per germline, CDR1 SGHTA and CDR2 FQGNSA. The ends were cut back, 7 bases at V and 4 bases at J, with 17 bases in the middle. The CDR3 is made up of 14 amino acids. CDR3 sequence reads: CASNQALADYEQYF. CDR3 DNA sequence: TGTGCCAGCAACCAAGCTTTGGCGGATTACGAGCAGTACTTC. Full variable domain (outside the CDR3, taken from reference TRBV7-2 and TRBJ2-7): GAGVSQSPSNKVTEKGKDVELRCDPISGHTALYWYRQSLGQGLEFLIYFQGNSAPDKSGLPSDRFSAERTGGSVSTLTIQRTQQEDSAVYLCASNQALADYEQYFGPGTRLTVT.

This clonotype came up many times. V gene TRBV28 combines with J gene TRBJ1-2; TRBD1 might be the D (5 bases). This CDR3 comprises 15 residues. Trimming removed 1 base from V and 4 bases from J, with 13 bases in between. Germline assignment: CDR1 MDHEN and CDR2 SYDVKM. In DNA, the CDR3 is TGTGCCAGCAGTTTATTTTCAGGGTTTACCTATGGCTACACCTTC. Translated, it gives CASSLFSGFTYGYTF.

This clonotype has ten or more counts. This chain uses TRBV20-1 with TRBJ1-1, with no clear D. In germline, CDR1 is DFQATT, CDR2 SNEGSKA (reference sequence). Trimming took 2 bases from V and 1 from J, leaving 2 bases between them. The CDR3 is made up of 11 amino acids. CDR3: CSARKNTEAFF. In DNA, the CDR3 is TGCAGTGCTAGAAAGAACACTGAAGCTTTCTTT.

This clonotype was detected ten times or more. The rearrangement joins TRBV7-9 to TRBJ1-6; weak D call: TRBD1 (5 bases). The germline CDR1 and CDR2 sequences are SEHNR and FQNEAQ (reference sequence). The V gene lost 4 bases and the J gene lost 6 bases, with 10 bases spanning the gap. The CDR3 has 14 residues. The CDR3 sequence is CASSSNGGNSPLHF. In DNA form, the CDR3 reads TGTGCCAGCAGCTCGAATGGGGGTAATTCACCCCTCCACTTT.

This clonotype was counted only a few times. The CDR3 sequence is CASSVGAGGGGYTF. The CDR3 DNA reads TGTGCCAGCAGCGTAGGGGCAGGGGGAGGTGGCTACACCTTC. This chain uses TRBV9 with TRBJ1-2, with 7 nucleotides matching TRBD1. The CDR3 spans 14 residues. Germline V CDR1 and CDR2: SGDLS, YYNGEE. J gave up 7 bases and V 0 bases, and 6 bases lay outside the gene matches.

This clonotype was counted many times. V gene TRBV7-9 combines with J gene TRBJ1-2, with D perhaps matching TRBD1 (5 bases). This CDR3 has 13 residues. Trimming shortened V by 5 bases and J by 2 bases, and 9 bases separated the two germline ends. Germline V gene sequence: CDR1 SEHNR, CDR2 FQNEAQ (reference sequence). The CDR3 DNA is TGTGCCAGCAGCCGCCCAGGGAACTATGGCTACACCTTC. As protein: CASSRPGNYGYTF.